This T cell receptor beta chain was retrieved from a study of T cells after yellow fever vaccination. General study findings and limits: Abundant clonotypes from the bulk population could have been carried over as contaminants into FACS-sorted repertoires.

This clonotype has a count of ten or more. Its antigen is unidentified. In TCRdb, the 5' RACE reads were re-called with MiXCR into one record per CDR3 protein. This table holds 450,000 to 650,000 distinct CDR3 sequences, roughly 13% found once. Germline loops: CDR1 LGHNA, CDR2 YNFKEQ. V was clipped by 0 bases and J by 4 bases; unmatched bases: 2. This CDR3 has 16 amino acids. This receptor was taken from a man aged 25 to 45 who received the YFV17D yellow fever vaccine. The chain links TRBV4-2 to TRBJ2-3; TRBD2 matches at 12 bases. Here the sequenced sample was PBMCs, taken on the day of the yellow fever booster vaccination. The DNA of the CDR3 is TGTGCCAGCAGCCAAGAGCGACTAGCGGGAGCAGATACGCAGTATTTT. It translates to CASSQERLAGADTQYF.